The next 21 T cell receptor beta chains were all read from a single sample in a study of blood T cells in healthy people across ages. A second PCR, run for about 7 to 12 cycles, used a sample-barcoded 5' primer plus a J-beta primer mix. One entry per CDR3 protein results from TCRdb running MiXCR on the 5' RACE reads. Here the sample spans about 1.8 million distinct CDR3 sequences, about 50% being singletons. The sequencing input was blood. The receptor source for this set is a woman aged 35 to 49 in good health.

This clonotype has just a few counts. The V gene is TRBV6-2 or TRBV6-3, the J gene TRBJ2-4; D possibly corresponds to TRBD1 (6 bases). The CDR3 is 13 amino acids. The germline V gene has CDR1 MNHEY and CDR2 SVGEGT. V shed 0 bases and J shed 13 bases, with 13 bases lying between them. CDR3 protein: CASSYSWTEEQYF. The CDR3 DNA reads as TGTGCCAGCAGTTACTCCTGGACAGAGGAGCAGTACTTC.

A few counts support this clonotype. The rearrangement joins TRBV14 to TRBJ2-7; the D call may be TRBD1 or TRBD2 (5 bases each). The germline gives CDR1 SGHDN, CDR2 FVKESK. V lost 1 base, J lost 3 bases, and 16 bases lay in between. The CDR3 has 16 amino acids. CDR3 in amino acids: CASSQVGLQGGYEQYF. In DNA form, the CDR3 reads TGTGCCAGCAGCCAAGTCGGACTTCAGGGCGGCTACGAGCAGTACTTC.

The V and J genes are TRBV5-1 and TRBJ2-1, with 7 bases that match TRBD2. Trimming at V came to 1 base and at J to 0 bases, leaving 7 bases not matched to a gene. CDR3 length: 17 residues. From germline, CDR1 is SGHRS and CDR2 YFSETQ. CDR3 DNA: TGCGCCAGCAGCTTGATGATGGGCGGGAGCTCCTACAATGAGCAGTTCTTC. Encoded protein: CASSLMMGGSSYNEQFF.

J is TRBJ2-7 and V is TRBV6-2 or TRBV6-3; possible D gene TRBD1, 7 bases. The CDR3 runs to 15 residues. Trimming took off 2 bases at V and 5 bases at J, with 16 bases between the two ends. Germline-derived CDR1 and CDR2 are MNHEY and SVGEGT. The CDR3 DNA is TGTGCCAGCAGTTACCAGGGGGGCAAAGCGAACGAGCAGTACTTC. This sequence encodes CASSYQGGKANEQYF.

In its sample, this clonotype was seen a few times. The chain joins TRBV29-1 to TRBJ1-5, with D uncertain. The CDR3 is 13 residues long. Germline CDR1 is SQVTM and CDR2 is ANQGSEA. V was shortened by 3 bases and J by 6 bases, with 12 bases between the two germline ends. The CDR3: CSVDPGFGQPQHF. The CDR3 DNA sequence: TGCAGCGTTGACCCGGGTTTTGGTCAGCCCCAGCATTTT.

The chain employs TRBV6-2 or TRBV6-3 and TRBJ2-7; the D gene is possibly TRBD1 (5 bases). The length of the CDR3 is 14 residues. Trimming removed 7 bases at V and 3 bases at J, with 16 bases between. Germline V CDR1 and CDR2: MNHEY, SVGEGT. The DNA of the CDR3 is TGTGCCAGCAAAAGGACACAACATTACTACGAGCAGTACTTC. Its protein is CASKRTQHYYEQYF.

The chain has TRBV6-1 and TRBJ2-7; 7 nucleotides line up with TRBD1. Germline CDR1 MNHNS, CDR2 SASEGT. J was trimmed by 2 bases and V by 8 bases; bases with no gene match: 9. This CDR3 comprises 14 residues. CDR3: CASREHRGTYEQYF. Here the CDR3 DNA reads TGTGCCAGCCGAGAGCACAGGGGAACCTACGAGCAGTACTTC.

In this sample, this clonotype turned up a few times. V gene TRBV7-3 combines with J gene TRBJ2-1; 7 bases are shared with TRBD1. The CDR3 has 15 residues. Germline loops: CDR1 SGHTA, CDR2 FQGTGA. The ends lost 1 base at V and 9 bases at J; junction bases unmatched: 9. The chain's CDR3 is CASSLNRGVGGEQFF. As DNA, the CDR3 is TGTGCCAGCAGCTTAAACAGGGGCGTTGGTGGTGAGCAGTTCTTC.

The CDR3 loop is CASSLAGGTGSVHEQYF. The CDR3 DNA reads TGCGCCAGCAGCTTGGCCGGTGGGACAGGGTCCGTCCACGAGCAGTACTTC. This chain links TRBV5-1 with TRBJ2-4; 9 bases fit TRBD1. With the DNA end fitting TRBJ2-7 better, the J assignment may be wrong. CDR1 SGHRS and CDR2 YFSETQ come from the germline V gene. This CDR3 contains 17 residues.

Points on this clonotype: A single base separates this from a much larger clone, so it may be a read error. The chain carries TRBV29-1 and TRBJ2-1; TRBD1 matches at 10 bases. The DNA end is more similar to TRBJ2-7, so the J call may be wrong. CDR3 size: 14 residues. Germline loops: CDR1 SQVTM, CDR2 ANQGSEA. Here the CDR3 DNA reads TGCAGCGTTGCATTTGGGACAGGGGTCAATGAGCAGTACTTC. This codes for CSVAFGTGVNEQYF.

The V and J genes are TRBV6-5 and TRBJ2-1, with D unclear. The germline gives CDR1 MNHEY, CDR2 SVGAGI. CDR3 size: 14 residues. V dropped 0 bases and J dropped 7 bases, with 10 bases sitting between them. The CDR3 sequence: CASSYSGIRNEQFF. CDR3 in DNA: TGTGCCAGCAGTTACTCGGGCATTAGAAATGAGCAGTTCTTC.

The chain links TRBV4-3 to TRBJ2-6, with D perhaps TRBD1 (6 bases). The V gene's germline CDR1 is LGHNA and CDR2 YSLEER. The CDR3 spans 19 residues. The germline V and J ends were trimmed by 2 bases and 2 bases, with 19 bases remaining between them. CDR3 amino acids: CASSQYREQLITGANVLTF. In DNA form, the CDR3 reads TGCGCCAGCAGCCAATACAGGGAGCAACTTATCACTGGGGCCAACGTCCTGACTTTC.

The chain links TRBV5-1 to TRBJ2-7; 12 nucleotides line up with TRBD2. The J call may be in error: the DNA end matches TRBJ2-5 better. The length of the CDR3 is 16 residues. Germline V gene data show CDR1 as SGHRS and CDR2 as YFSETQ. CDR3 DNA: TGCGCCAGCAGCTTGGCTAGCGGGGGGGCCGAGGAGACCCAGTACTTC. Protein sequence: CASSLASGGAEETQYF.

The V call is TRBV4-2, the J call TRBJ1-1; D not certain. The CDR3 runs to 14 residues. V was trimmed by 4 bases and J by 8 bases, leaving 17 bases between them. Germline V gene sequence: CDR1 LGHNA, CDR2 YNFKEQ. The CDR3 DNA sequence: TGTGCCAGCAGCCCTACTCGATTGACCCCCGAAGCTTTCTTT. Translating gives CASSPTRLTPEAFF.

This clonotype was found many times. V is TRBV4-1 and J is TRBJ2-3; 8 nucleotides match TRBD2. With V trimmed by 1 base and J by 6 bases, 6 bases remained unmatched. Germline CDR1 and CDR2: MGHRA and YSYEKL. CDR3 length: 15 amino acids. As DNA, the CDR3 is TGCGCCAGCAGCCAAGGACCGGGAGGGACGGATACGCAGTATTTT. The encoded protein is CASSQGPGGTDTQYF.

The genes are TRBV6-5 and TRBJ1-1; TRBD1 matches at 10 bases. Germline V CDR1 and CDR2: MNHEY, SVGAGI. The CDR3 has 13 residues. J gave up 4 bases and V 7 bases, and 3 bases lay outside the gene matches. The CDR3 here is CASTGTGVTEAFF. The CDR3 DNA sequence: TGTGCCAGCACCGGGACAGGGGTCACTGAAGCTTTCTTT.

A note on this clonotype: At one boundary the junction diverges from the germline segment, which might be a read error. CDR3 bases: TGTACCAGCAGCTCTGGCCCTAATGAAAAACTGTTTTTT. This codes for CTSSSGPNEKLFF. V gene TRBV13 combines with J gene TRBJ1-4; D uncertain. Germline CDR1 and CDR2: PRHDT and FYEKMQ (reference sequence). The CDR3 is 13 residues long.

This chain links TRBV12-3 or TRBV12-4 with TRBJ2-5; 15 nucleotides match TRBD2. V lost 4 bases and J lost 4; bases outside the gene matches: 4. The CDR3 is 16 residues long. DNA for the CDR3: TGTGCCAGCAGTTACACGGGACTAGCGGGGGGAGAGACCCAGTACTTC. It specifies CASSYTGLAGGETQYF.

In its sample, this clonotype was seen a few times. The chain uses TRBV3-1 and TRBJ2-1; 9 nucleotides agree with TRBD2. Germline assignment: CDR1 LGHDT and CDR2 YNNKEL (reference sequence). Unmatched junction bases numbered 5, after V lost 4 bases and J lost 7 bases. The CDR3 contains 14 residues. The CDR3 DNA reads as TGTGCCAGCAGCCGGAGCGGGGGGTGGAATGAGCAGTTCTTC. Translating it yields CASSRSGGWNEQFF.

The V gene is TRBV29-1, the J gene TRBJ2-5; no reliable D call. The tail of the sequence fits TRBJ2-7 better, so the J call may be wrong. Germline loops: CDR1 SQVTM, CDR2 ANQGSEA. The CDR3 sequence is 11 residues long. The CDR3 region has the DNA TGCAGCGTTGAAGGAGGCGACGAGCAGTACTTC. This gives the protein CSVEGGDEQYF.

Details on this clonotype: Relative to the germline gene, one junction end is altered; a read error may explain this. J is TRBJ2-1 and V is TRBV7-2; tentative D call: TRBD2 (5 bases). Germline CDR1 SGHTA, CDR2 FQGNSA. The CDR3 totals 12 residues. The CDR3 region has the DNA TGTGCCAGCAGCCTAGCCGATTGGACCCAGTTCTTC. Its translation is CASSLADWTQFF.